Sequencing of this TCR beta chain was carried out in a study of blood T cell repertoires in COVID-19. The CDR3 is 14 amino acids. Trimming pared 8 bases from V and 2 bases from J, leaving 13 bases between. Germline lookup yields CDR1 MNHNS and CDR2 SASEGT. Original methodology: From reference gene primer amplification, estimates of nucleated cell counts were derived. This table comes from immunoSEQ multiplex PCR, and its TCRdb copy is limited to in-frame clones, with some not included. V and J calls and clone size are given by that table; D and trimming were obtained from the DNA. The top ten clones hold around 10% of a sample with hundreds of thousands of clones, 85% of them seen once. Living in about two dozen US areas, the participants were between about 18 and 100 years of age. Membership in each cohort depended on participant-reported clinical history.

Sequences were obtained from PBMCs or T cells enriched from blood (not recorded which). This sequence was found in a woman aged 45-60 years with acute COVID-19. This rearrangement joins TRBV6-1 to TRBJ1-5; D gene unclear. CDR3 sequence: CASGLFGGNQPQHF. The DNA for the CDR3 is TGTGCCAGCGGACTCTTCGGTGGCAATCAGCCCCAGCATTTT.